Below, 9 T cell receptor beta chains from the same sample are listed, as sequenced in a study of regulatory T cells in long-lasting Graves disease. Time point meaning: newly diagnosed GD, antithyroid drugs for less than 3 months. With RNA extracted from PBMCs as input, the TCR library was made. Researchers made TCR beta libraries by using iRepertoire HTBI primers and running Arm-PCR on CDR3 regions. TCRdb independently ran MiXCR on the multiplex PCR reads; one entry per CDR3 protein. Here the sample spans approximately 300,000 distinct CDR3 sequences, roughly 18% being singletons. The input for sequencing was peripheral blood mononuclear cells (PBMCs), taken at new diagnosis, from a patient treated with antithyroid drugs. The receptor source for this set is a female donor with Graves disease.

The table lists this clonotype with many counts. V gene TRBV7-9 combines with J gene TRBJ2-1, with a tentative D call TRBD2 (5 bases). Germline V gene sequence: CDR1 SEHNR, CDR2 FQNEAQ (reference sequence). The V and J ends lost 7 bases and 4 bases respectively, with 20 bases between them. This CDR3 is 16 amino acids long. CDR3 sequence: CASTPRGHTGYNEQFF. DNA of the CDR3: TGTGCCAGCACCCCAAGAGGGCATACTGGATACAATGAGCAGTTCTTC.

This clonotype appeared many times. The rearrangement uses TRBV27 and TRBJ1-1, with no clear D. Germline values: CDR1 MNHEY, CDR2 SMNVEV (reference sequence). This CDR3 region has 17 residues. The ends were cut back, 4 bases at V and 1 base at J, with 19 bases in the middle. CDR3 DNA sequence: TGTGCCAGCAGTTCACCCAACTTAAACAGACAGAACACTGAAGCTTTCTTT. Protein product: CASSSPNLNRQNTEAFF.

This clonotype has ten or more counts. The rearrangement joins TRBV6-1 to TRBJ2-7; TRBD2 is a possible D gene (6 bases). In germline, CDR1 is MNHNS, CDR2 SASEGT. Deletions cut 7 bases from V and 0 bases from J, with 13 bases between. The CDR3 loop spans 14 amino acids. The CDR3: CASTTPGVSYEQYF. The CDR3 DNA reads TGTGCCAGCACCACTCCGGGAGTCTCCTACGAGCAGTACTTC.

This clonotype was seen ten or more times. J is TRBJ1-1 and V is TRBV12-3 or TRBV12-4; D uncertain. This CDR3 comprises 13 residues. The ends were cut back, 4 bases at V and 8 bases at J, with 14 bases in the middle. DNA for the CDR3: TGTGCCAGCAGTTCATACTCGGAACTCGAAGCTTTCTTT. Amino acid sequence: CASSSYSELEAFF.

This clonotype was seen many times. The rearrangement joins TRBV6-2 or TRBV6-3 to TRBJ2-5; tentative D call: TRBD1 (5 bases). V dropped 5 bases and J dropped 4 bases, with 26 bases sitting between them. Germline V lookup: CDR1 MNHEY, CDR2 SVGEGT. The CDR3 extends over 18 amino acids. CDR3 protein: CASSEFVSGRVLRETQYF. CDR3 nucleotide sequence: TGTGCCAGCAGTGAATTTGTATCGGGCAGGGTACTTCGAGAGACCCAGTACTTC.

This clonotype has ten or more counts. The chain has TRBV12-3 or TRBV12-4 and TRBJ2-3; 10 nucleotides agree with TRBD2. With 3 bases clipped from V and 5 bases from J, the junction kept 8 bases outside the gene matches. CDR3 size: 16 residues. The CDR3 sequence is CASSLSSGSSGDTQYF. CDR3 coding DNA: TGTGCCAGCAGTTTGTCTAGCGGGAGTTCAGGAGATACGCAGTATTTT.

This clonotype was seen ten or more times. The V and J genes are TRBV7-8 and TRBJ2-7; 12 positions match TRBD2. The CDR3 consists of 14 residues. The ends lost 6 bases at V and 2 bases at J; junction bases unmatched: 2. Germline V gene lookup returns CDR1 SGHVS and CDR2 FQNEAQ. The CDR3 reads CASRRTSGAYEQYF. The DNA for the CDR3 is TGTGCCAGCAGACGGACTAGCGGGGCCTACGAGCAGTACTTC. The full variable domain, its missing parts supplied by reference TRBV7-8 and TRBJ2-7, is GAGVSQSPRYKVAKRGQDVALRCDPISGHVSLFWYQQALGQGPEFLTYFQNEAQLDKSGLPSDRFFAERPEGSVSTLKIQRTQQEDSAVYLCASRRTSGAYEQYFGPGTRLTVT.

The V and J genes are TRBV6-9 and TRBJ2-1; 8 bases align to TRBD2. V gave up 2 bases and J gave up 8 bases; unmatched junction bases: 5. CDR1 and CDR2 (germline): MNHGY, SVAAGI. This CDR3 comprises 14 residues. The CDR3 nucleotides are TGTGCCAGCAGTTATGTAGCGGGGTCCGATGAGCAGTTCTTC. Amino acid sequence: CASSYVAGSDEQFF.

This clonotype was detected only a few times. The rearrangement uses TRBV12-3 or TRBV12-4 and TRBJ2-1, with 12 bases that match TRBD2. V shed 6 bases and J 0 bases; nucleotides not matched to a gene: 3. CDR3 length equals 16 residues. The CDR3 DNA is TGTGCCAGCAGGTTGACTAGCGGGAGCTCCTACAATGAGCAGTTCTTC. It translates to CASRLTSGSSYNEQFF.